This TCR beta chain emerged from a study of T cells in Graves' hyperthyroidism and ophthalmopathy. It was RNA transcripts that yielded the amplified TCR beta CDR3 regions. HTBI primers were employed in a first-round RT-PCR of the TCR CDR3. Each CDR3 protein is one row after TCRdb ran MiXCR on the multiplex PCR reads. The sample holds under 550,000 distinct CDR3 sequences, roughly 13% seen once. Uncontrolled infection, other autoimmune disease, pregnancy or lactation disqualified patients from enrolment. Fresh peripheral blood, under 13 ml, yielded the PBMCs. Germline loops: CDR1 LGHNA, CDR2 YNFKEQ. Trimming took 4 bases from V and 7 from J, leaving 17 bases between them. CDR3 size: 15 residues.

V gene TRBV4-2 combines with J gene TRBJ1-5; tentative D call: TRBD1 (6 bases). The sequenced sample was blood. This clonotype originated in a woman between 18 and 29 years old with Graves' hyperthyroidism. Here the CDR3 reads CASSLSEGGTQPQHF. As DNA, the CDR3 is TGTGCCAGCAGCCTCTCCGAGGGAGGGACACAGCCCCAGCATTTT.